The 3 T cell receptor beta chains below were found in one sample sequenced in a study of cytotoxic CD8 clonotypes in ibrutinib-treated CLL. Libraries were prepared by immunoSEQ multiplex PCR; TCRdb keeps only in-frame clonotypes and omits some of them. The table has 150,000 to 200,000 clones, approximately 91% seen once. The input for sequencing was PBMCs, taken at disease progression, from a patient treated with ibrutinib. Receptors originate from a human donor with chronic lymphocytic leukemia.

The gene calls are TRBV5-1 and TRBJ2-3, with 13 bases lining up with TRBD2. This CDR3 has 18 residues. CDR1 and CDR2 from the germline V gene are SGHRS and YFSETQ. Losses at the gene ends were 4 bases for V and 3 bases for J; bases not matched to a gene: 11. CDR3 bases: TGCGCCAGCAGCCTAGGACTAGCGGGAGTGGGGAGGACAGATACGCAGTATTTT. Amino acid sequence: CASSLGLAGVGRTDTQYF. Combining the CDR3 with reference TRBV5-1 and TRBJ2-3 gives the whole variable domain KAGVTQTPRYLIKTRGQQVTLSCSPISGHRSVSWYQQTPGQGLQFLFEYFSETQRNKGNFPGRFSGRQFSNSRSEMNVSTLELGDSALYLCASSLGLAGVGRTDTQYFGPGTRLTVL.

The J gene is TRBJ2-2, the V gene TRBV6-6; TRBD1 matches at 10 bases. Germline V gene lookup returns CDR1 MNHNY and CDR2 SVGAGI (reference sequence). Trimming removed 6 bases from V and 4 bases from J; junction bases left unmatched: 5. CDR3 size: 15 residues. The CDR3 coding sequence is TGTGCCAGCAGCTGGACAGGGGGTCTCACCGGGGAGCTGTTTTTT. Protein: CASSWTGGLTGELFF.

The V call is TRBV19, the J call TRBJ1-2; D unresolved. Trimming shortened V by 0 bases and J by 4 bases, and 12 bases separated the two germline ends. Germline CDR1 is LNHDA and CDR2 is SQIVND (reference sequence). The CDR3 is 15 residues long. CDR3 region: CASSIEDRQSYGYTF. The CDR3 region has the DNA TGTGCCAGTAGTATAGAAGATCGGCAGTCCTATGGCTACACCTTC. The entire variable domain, with the rest obtained from reference TRBV19 and TRBJ1-2, is as follows: DGGITQSPKYLFRKEGQNVTLSCEQNLNHDAMYWYRQDPGQGLRLIYYSQIVNDFQKGDIAEGYSVSREKKESFPLTVTSAQKNPTAFYLCASSIEDRQSYGYTFGSGTRLTVV.